Shown below are 25 T cell receptor beta chains from a single sample sequenced in a study of T cell repertoires in cytomegalovirus infection. Using its own MiXCR run on the reads, TCRdb lists one record per CDR3 protein. The sample carries roughly 130,000 distinct CDR3 sequences, about 10% recorded once. Sequencing used PBMCs. All receptors come from a human donor in good health (CMV status not recorded). Some clones in this sample may be carry-over from other donors' samples.

This clonotype was recorded many times. CDR3 region: CASSLTSGGHGGQFF. Here the CDR3 DNA reads TGTGCCAGCAGTTTAACTAGCGGGGGGCACGGGGGGCAGTTCTTC. V gene TRBV28 combines with J gene TRBJ2-1; 12 positions agree with TRBD2. Germline CDR1 is MDHEN and CDR2 is SYDVKM. CDR3 length equals 15 residues. The V and J ends lost 2 bases and 12 bases, in that order; junction bases with no gene match: 8.

The table lists this clonotype with many counts. The chain couples TRBV2 to TRBJ2-1, with D unresolved. This CDR3 has 13 amino acids. Germline V gene sequence: CDR1 SNHLY, CDR2 FYNNEI. The V end lost 7 bases, the J end lost 7 bases, and 14 bases lay between the germline ends. This chain's CDR3 is CASTLLGRNEQFF. The CDR3 DNA sequence: TGTGCCAGCACTCTCCTCGGGCGGAATGAGCAGTTCTTC. Using reference TRBV2 and TRBJ2-1 for the parts outside the CDR3, the full variable domain is EPEVTQTPSHQVTQMGQEVILRCVPISNHLYFYWYRQILGQKVEFLVSFYNNEISEKSEIFDDQFSVERPDGSNFTLKIRSTKLEDSAMYFCASTLLGRNEQFFGPGTRLTVL.

This clonotype was recorded at least ten times. Here the CDR3 reads CASSAAGGLETQYF. The DNA of the CDR3 is TGTGCCAGCAGTGCGGCGGGGGGGCTTGAGACCCAGTACTTC. The chain combines TRBV2 with TRBJ2-5; 9 nucleotides line up with TRBD2. CDR1 is SNHLY and CDR2 is FYNNEI in the germline V gene. The CDR3 spans 14 residues. Trimming at V came to 4 bases and at J to 5 bases, leaving 5 bases not matched to a gene.

This clonotype was recorded many times. This chain uses TRBV7-2 with TRBJ2-1; 9 bases line up with TRBD2. Germline V gene lookup returns CDR1 SGHTA and CDR2 FQGNSA. The CDR3 loop spans 20 amino acids. With 3 bases clipped from V and 4 bases from J, the junction kept 19 bases outside the gene matches. In DNA, the CDR3 is TGTGCCAGCAGCTTCCCGGGGAGGGCTAGCGGGAAAACAGAGTACAATGAGCAGTTCTTC. It yields the protein CASSFPGRASGKTEYNEQFF.

This clonotype was recorded many times. The rearrangement links TRBV5-1 to TRBJ2-6; 7 nucleotides align to TRBD1. CDR1 is SGHRS and CDR2 is YFSETQ in the germline V gene. V lost 3 bases to trimming and J lost 0 bases; unmatched junction nucleotides: 15. This CDR3 has 20 amino acids. In DNA form, the CDR3 reads TGCGCCAGCAGCTCGGCAACCCAGGGCAGGGGGAGCTCTGGGGCCAACGTCCTGACTTTC. This codes for CASSSATQGRGSSGANVLTF.

The J gene is TRBJ2-1, the V gene TRBV24-1; TRBD1 matches at 7 bases. V was clipped by 9 bases and J by 7 bases; unmatched bases: 5. The germline V gene has CDR1 KGHDR and CDR2 SFDVKD. The CDR3 loop spans 12 amino acids. CDR3 amino acids: CATSGQLNEQFF. The DNA of the CDR3 is TGTGCCACCTCGGGACAGCTAAATGAGCAGTTCTTC.

This clonotype was recorded many times. The chain carries TRBV27 and TRBJ2-1; 7 bases fit TRBD1. V trimming: 1 base; J trimming: 6 bases; junction bases outside the gene matches: 6. This CDR3 is 15 amino acids long. Germline CDR1 is MNHEY and CDR2 is SMNVEV (reference sequence). The CDR3 spells CASSLYRQGPNEQFF. CDR3 DNA: TGTGCCAGCAGTTTATATCGACAGGGTCCCAATGAGCAGTTCTTC.

This clonotype was counted at least ten times. V gene TRBV7-9 combines with J gene TRBJ2-2; D might be TRBD1 (6 bases). This CDR3 is 16 amino acids long. CDR1 and CDR2 (germline): SEHNR, FQNEAQ (reference sequence). Trimming shortened V by 5 bases and J by 4 bases, and 17 bases separated the two germline ends. The CDR3: CASSLPAGARTGELFF. CDR3 in DNA: TGTGCCAGCAGCCTCCCGGCAGGGGCTCGCACCGGGGAGCTGTTTTTT.

This clonotype has a count of ten or more. J is TRBJ2-1 and V is TRBV7-2; 15 nucleotides agree with TRBD2. Germline assignment: CDR1 SGHTA and CDR2 FQGNSA. The CDR3 totals 20 residues. V lost 5 bases and J lost 9; bases outside the gene matches: 20. The CDR3 reads CASSPMRGQGGTSGGPEQFF. The CDR3, as DNA: TGTGCCAGCAGCCCAATGCGGGGACAGGGAGGGACTAGCGGGGGGCCTGAGCAGTTCTTC.

This clonotype was recorded many times. The chain recombines TRBV7-2 with TRBJ2-3, with 9 positions matching TRBD1. The V gene's germline CDR1 is SGHTA and CDR2 FQGNSA. The ends lost 5 bases at V and 7 bases at J; junction bases unmatched: 7. The CDR3 consists of 14 residues. CDR3 residues: CASSLGQGSNTQYF. For the CDR3, the DNA is TGTGCCAGCAGCCTCGGACAGGGGTCGAATACGCAGTATTTT.

This clonotype was seen at least ten times. Written as DNA, the CDR3 is TGTGCCAGTAGTATTGCGGGGGCACTGAACACTGAAGCTTTCTTT. This translates into CASSIAGALNTEAFF. The chain combines TRBV19 with TRBJ1-1; TRBD1 might be the D (6 bases). The CDR3 is 15 residues long. The germline V and J ends were trimmed by 3 bases and 0 bases, with 11 bases remaining between them. CDR1 is LNHDA and CDR2 is SQIVND in the germline V gene (reference sequence). Variable domain in full (rest from reference TRBV19 and TRBJ1-1): DGGITQSPKYLFRKEGQNVTLSCEQNLNHDAMYWYRQDPGQGLRLIYYSQIVNDFQKGDIAEGYSVSREKKESFPLTVTSAQKNPTAFYLCASSIAGALNTEAFFGQGTRLTVV.

At least ten counts were recorded for this clonotype. The rearrangement links TRBV20-1 to TRBJ1-5, with D possibly matching TRBD1 (5 bases). Germline V gene sequence: CDR1 DFQATT, CDR2 SNEGSKA (reference sequence). V lost 3 bases to trimming and J lost 5 bases, with 8 bases between them. The CDR3 has 12 amino acids. CDR3 nucleotide sequence: TGCAGTGCTAGTTGGGGGGATCAGCCCCAGCATTTT. Its translation is CSASWGDQPQHF.

This clonotype was found many times. The chain uses TRBV5-1 and TRBJ1-4, with a possible D match to TRBD1 (5 bases). The germline gives CDR1 SGHRS, CDR2 YFSETQ. V lost 1 base and J 4 bases, leaving 23 bases between the germline ends. The CDR3 length is 19 residues. For the CDR3, the DNA is TGCGCCAGCAGCTTGAAGGTCCCCGATGGGACCGCTCTTAATGAAAAACTGTTTTTT. Translation gives CASSLKVPDGTALNEKLFF.

V is TRBV19 and J is TRBJ1-2, with D possibly matching TRBD1 (6 bases). CDR1 LNHDA and CDR2 SQIVND come from the germline V gene (reference sequence). This CDR3 has 14 residues. Trimming left V 6 bases short and J 2 bases short, with 13 bases between. The CDR3 sequence is CASRYGQGNYGYTF. CDR3 coding DNA: TGTGCCAGTAGGTACGGGCAGGGGAACTATGGCTACACCTTC.

This clonotype was seen at least ten times. V gene TRBV7-2 combines with J gene TRBJ2-1; 10 nucleotides align to TRBD2. Germline CDR1 SGHTA, CDR2 FQGNSA. J gave up 4 bases and V 1 base, and 4 bases lay outside the gene matches. This CDR3 comprises 16 residues. CDR3 sequence (DNA): TGTGCCAGCAGCTTAGTTCCTAGCGGGGGATACAATGAGCAGTTCTTC. As protein: CASSLVPSGGYNEQFF.

This clonotype was recorded many times. The V gene is TRBV7-2, the J gene TRBJ2-1; D possibly corresponds to TRBD2 (7 bases). In germline, CDR1 is SGHTA, CDR2 FQGNSA. The CDR3 loop spans 15 amino acids. The V and J ends lost 2 bases and 6 bases respectively, with 14 bases between them. DNA of the CDR3: TGTGCCAGCAGCTTATTACAGGGAGGGCTCAATGAGCAGTTCTTC. It specifies CASSLLQGGLNEQFF.

This clonotype was counted at least ten times. This chain joins TRBV7-8 and TRBJ2-1, with 7 bases matching TRBD2. This CDR3 has 14 amino acids. The trim removed 5 bases at V and 9 bases at J, leaving 10 bases unmatched. CDR1 and CDR2 from the germline V gene are SGHVS and FQNEAQ. CDR3 nucleotide sequence: TGTGCCAGCAGCGTCCAAGCGGGGATTTTTGAGCAGTTCTTC. This codes for CASSVQAGIFEQFF.

In DNA, the CDR3 is TGTGCCAGCAGCTCGCCGGGACAGGGGAACACTGAAGCTTTCTTT. Translated, it gives CASSSPGQGNTEAFF. This chain uses TRBV7-9 with TRBJ1-1; 9 bases line up with TRBD1. V dropped 4 bases and J dropped 1; count of bases not matched to a gene: 4. This CDR3 has 15 amino acids. Germline CDR1 SEHNR, CDR2 FQNEAQ (reference sequence).

Comment on this clonotype: At one of its ends the junction is not consistent with the germline gene, which may arise from a read error. V gene TRBV2 combines with J gene TRBJ2-2; D may be TRBD2 (7 bases). Germline V gene sequence: CDR1 SNHLY, CDR2 FYNNEI. The CDR3 covers 15 residues. The CDR3 coding sequence is TGTGCCAGCAGTCAAATCGGGGGGCGGACCGGGGGGCTGTTTTTT. Protein sequence: CASSQIGGRTGGLFF. Based on the CDR3 plus reference TRBV2 and TRBJ2-2, the full variable domain is EPEVTQTPSHQVTQMGQEVILRCVPISNHLYFYWYRQILGQKVEFLVSFYNNEISEKSEIFDDQFSVERPDGSNFTLKIRSTKLEDSAMYFCASSQIGGRTGGLFFGEGSRLTVL.

This clonotype was picked up many times. V is TRBV28 and J is TRBJ2-2, with a possible D match to TRBD2 (5 bases). Trimming stripped 6 bases from V and 1 base from J, with 15 bases between. CDR3 length equals 16 residues. CDR1 and CDR2 from the germline V gene are MDHEN and SYDVKM. As DNA, the CDR3 is TGTGCCAGCAGATCCTTCGAGGGAGAGAACACCGGGGAGCTGTTTTTT. This translates into CASRSFEGENTGELFF. Based on the CDR3 plus reference TRBV28 and TRBJ2-2, the full variable domain is DVKVTQSSRYLVKRTGEKVFLECVQDMDHENMFWYRQDPGLGLRLIYFSYDVKMKEKGDIPEGYSVSREKKERFSLILESASTNQTSMYLCASRSFEGENTGELFFGEGSRLTVL.

This clonotype has a count of ten or more. J is TRBJ2-1 and V is TRBV28, with a possible D match to TRBD1 (6 bases). Germline values: CDR1 MDHEN, CDR2 SYDVKM. The CDR3 length is 16 residues. The V gene lost 1 base and the J gene lost 6 bases, with 16 bases spanning the gap. This CDR3 reads CASSLYRRGLFNEQFF. In DNA form, the CDR3 reads TGTGCCAGCAGTTTATATCGCAGGGGATTATTCAATGAGCAGTTCTTC.

This clonotype has a count of ten or more. The rearrangement joins TRBV7-2 to TRBJ1-5; D may be TRBD1 (6 bases). V was pared by 5 bases and J by 2 bases, with 13 bases between. This CDR3 comprises 15 residues. Germline CDR1 SGHTA, CDR2 FQGNSA. Written as DNA, the CDR3 is TGTGCCAGCAGCCAACAGGGATCGGGCAATCAGCCCCAGCATTTT. It translates to CASSQQGSGNQPQHF.

This clonotype was counted only a few times. This chain links TRBV20-1 with TRBJ1-1, with D uncertain. The CDR3 totals 13 residues. The germline V and J ends were trimmed by 2 bases and 4 bases, with 11 bases remaining between them. The germline V gene encodes CDR1 DFQATT and CDR2 SNEGSKA (reference sequence). CDR3 DNA sequence: TGCAGTGCTAGATTACGACCAGGCACTGAAGCTTTCTTT. This gives the protein CSARLRPGTEAFF.

At least ten counts were recorded for this clonotype. The rearrangement uses TRBV3-1 and TRBJ1-1, with a weak D call TRBD1 (6 bases). This CDR3 is built from 15 residues. Trimming removed 1 base at V and 2 bases at J, with 11 bases between. The germline gives CDR1 LGHDT, CDR2 YNNKEL (reference sequence). The CDR3 protein is CASSQAGEGNTEAFF. For the CDR3, the DNA is TGTGCCAGCAGCCAAGCAGGGGAGGGAAACACTGAAGCTTTCTTT.

This clonotype came up many times. V is TRBV4-1 and J is TRBJ2-1, with D unclear. The CDR3 has 16 residues. Trimming took 0 bases from V and 1 from J, leaving 10 bases between them. Germline V lookup: CDR1 MGHRA, CDR2 YSYEKL. The CDR3 DNA follows: TGCGCCAGCAGCCAAGAGGACGTTATTTCCTACAATGAGCAGTTCTTC. It encodes CASSQEDVISYNEQFF.